This T cell receptor beta chain was found in a study of T-cell reconstitution after alpha-beta-depleted transplantation in children. TCRbeta library preparation incorporated unique molecular identifiers. TCRdb called the PCR reads again in MiXCR, with one record for every CDR3 protein. The table lists 210,000 or so distinct CDR3 sequences, about a tenth of them singletons. General study findings and limits: From surviving recipient T cells and thymic progenitors came the high day-60 TCRbeta diversity observed in some patients.

This clonotype was seen ten or more times. The antigen remains unidentified. Germline assignment: CDR1 SGHTA and CDR2 FQGNSA. V lost 5 bases, J lost 0 bases, and 3 bases stayed unmatched. This CDR3 region has 15 residues. This TCR was sampled from a child in the first two years of life with acute myeloid leukemia, due to receive a stem cell transplant. The rearrangement uses TRBV7-2 and TRBJ2-1, with 8 nucleotides matching TRBD2. The sample was PBMCs, taken before TCRalphabeta/CD19-depleted stem cell transplant. The CDR3 DNA is TGTGCCAGCAGCCGGACTAGCTTCTCCTACAATGAGCAGTTCTTC. Translation: CASSRTSFSYNEQFF.